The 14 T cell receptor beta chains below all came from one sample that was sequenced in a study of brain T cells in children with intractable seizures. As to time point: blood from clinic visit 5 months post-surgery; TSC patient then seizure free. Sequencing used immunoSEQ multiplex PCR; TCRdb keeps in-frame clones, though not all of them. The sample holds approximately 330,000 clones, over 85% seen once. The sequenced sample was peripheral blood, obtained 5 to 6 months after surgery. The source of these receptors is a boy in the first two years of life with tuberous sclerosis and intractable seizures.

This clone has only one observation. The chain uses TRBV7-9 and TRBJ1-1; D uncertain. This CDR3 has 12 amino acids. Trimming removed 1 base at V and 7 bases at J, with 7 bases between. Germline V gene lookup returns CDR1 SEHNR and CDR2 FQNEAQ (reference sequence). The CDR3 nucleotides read TGTGCCAGCAGCTTAGGGCGGCGTGAAGCTTTCTTT. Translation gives CASSLGRREAFF.

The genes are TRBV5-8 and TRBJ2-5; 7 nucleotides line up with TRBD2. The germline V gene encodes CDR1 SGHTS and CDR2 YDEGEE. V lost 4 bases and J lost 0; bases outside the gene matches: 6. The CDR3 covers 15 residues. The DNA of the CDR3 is TGTGCCAGCAGCCCCGGGGAGGGGCACCAAGAGACCCAGTACTTC. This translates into CASSPGEGHQETQYF.

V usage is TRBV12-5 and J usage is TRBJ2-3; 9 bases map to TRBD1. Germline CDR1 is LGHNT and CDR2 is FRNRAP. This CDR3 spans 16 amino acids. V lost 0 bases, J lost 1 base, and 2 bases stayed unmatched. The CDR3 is CASGLVRTGGTDTQYF. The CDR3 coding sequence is TGTGCTAGTGGTTTGGTACGGACAGGGGGCACAGATACGCAGTATTTT.

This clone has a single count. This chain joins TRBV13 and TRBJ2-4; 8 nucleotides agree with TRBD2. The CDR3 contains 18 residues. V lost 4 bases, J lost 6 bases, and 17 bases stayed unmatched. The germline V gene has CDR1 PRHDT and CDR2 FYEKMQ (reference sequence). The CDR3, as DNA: TGTGCCAGCAGCTCCCTCTCTTACCGGGGGGGCCAGGGAAACATTCAGTACTTC. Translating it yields CASSSLSYRGGQGNIQYF.

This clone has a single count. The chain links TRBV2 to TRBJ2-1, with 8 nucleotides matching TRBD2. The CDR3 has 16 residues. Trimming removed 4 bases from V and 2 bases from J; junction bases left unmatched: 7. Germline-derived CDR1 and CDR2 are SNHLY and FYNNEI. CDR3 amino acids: CASSVLTAGAYNEQFF. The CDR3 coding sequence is TGTGCCAGCAGTGTACTTACAGCGGGGGCCTACAATGAGCAGTTCTTC.

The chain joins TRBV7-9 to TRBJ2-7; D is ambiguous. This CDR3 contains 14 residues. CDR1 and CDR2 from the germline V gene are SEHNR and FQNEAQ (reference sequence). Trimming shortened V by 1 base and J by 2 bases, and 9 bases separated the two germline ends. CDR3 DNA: TGTGCCAGCAGCTTAGTTTTAGCACCCTACGAGCAGTACTTC. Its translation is CASSLVLAPYEQYF.

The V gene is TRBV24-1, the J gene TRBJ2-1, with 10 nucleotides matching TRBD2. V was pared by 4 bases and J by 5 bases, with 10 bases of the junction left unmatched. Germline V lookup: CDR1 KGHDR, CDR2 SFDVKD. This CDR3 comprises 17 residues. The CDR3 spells CATSDPSSGSPDNEQFF. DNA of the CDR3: TGTGCCACCAGTGACCCCTCTAGCGGGAGTCCGGACAATGAGCAGTTCTTC.

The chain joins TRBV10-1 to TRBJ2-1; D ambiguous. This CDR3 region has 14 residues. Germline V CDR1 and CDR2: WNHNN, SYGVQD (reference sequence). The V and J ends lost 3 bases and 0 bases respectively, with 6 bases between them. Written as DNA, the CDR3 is TGCGCCAGCAGTGACGGGCGCTCCTACAATGAGCAGTTCTTC. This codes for CASSDGRSYNEQFF.

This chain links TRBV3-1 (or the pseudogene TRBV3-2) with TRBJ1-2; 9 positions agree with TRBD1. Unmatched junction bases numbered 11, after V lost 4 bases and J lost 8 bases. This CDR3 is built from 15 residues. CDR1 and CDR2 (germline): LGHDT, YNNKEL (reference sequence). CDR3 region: CASSRTGGGWTGYTF. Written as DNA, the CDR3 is TGTGCCAGCAGCCGTACAGGGGGCGGGTGGACGGGCTACACCTTC.

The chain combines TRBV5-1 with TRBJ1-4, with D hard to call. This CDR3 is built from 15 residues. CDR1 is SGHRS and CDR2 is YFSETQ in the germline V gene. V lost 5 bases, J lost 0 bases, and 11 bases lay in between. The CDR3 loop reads CASRIWSATNEKLFF. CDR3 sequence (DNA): TGCGCCAGCAGAATTTGGAGTGCAACTAATGAAAAACTGTTTTTT.

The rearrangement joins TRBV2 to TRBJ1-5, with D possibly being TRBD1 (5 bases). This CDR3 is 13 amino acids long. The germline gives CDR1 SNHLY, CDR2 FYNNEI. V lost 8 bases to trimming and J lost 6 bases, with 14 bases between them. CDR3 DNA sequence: TGTGCCAGCTCCCCAGGGTATGGTCAGCCCCAGCATTTT. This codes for CASSPGYGQPQHF. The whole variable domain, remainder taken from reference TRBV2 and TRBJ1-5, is EPEVTQTPSHQVTQMGQEVILRCVPISNHLYFYWYRQILGQKVEFLVSFYNNEISEKSEIFDDQFSVERPDGSNFTLKIRSTKLEDSAMYFCASSPGYGQPQHFGDGTRLSIL.

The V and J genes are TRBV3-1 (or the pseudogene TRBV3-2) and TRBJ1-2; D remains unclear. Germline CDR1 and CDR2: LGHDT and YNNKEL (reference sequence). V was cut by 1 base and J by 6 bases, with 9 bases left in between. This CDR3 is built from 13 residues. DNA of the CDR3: TGTGCCAGCAGCCAAGGGGAGAAGGATGGCTACACCTTC. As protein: CASSQGEKDGYTF.

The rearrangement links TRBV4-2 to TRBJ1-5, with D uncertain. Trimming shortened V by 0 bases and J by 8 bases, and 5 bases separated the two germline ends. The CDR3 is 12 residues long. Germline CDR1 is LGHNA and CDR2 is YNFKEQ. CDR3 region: CASSQDGKPQHF. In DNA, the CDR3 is TGTGCCAGCAGCCAAGATGGGAAGCCCCAGCATTTT.

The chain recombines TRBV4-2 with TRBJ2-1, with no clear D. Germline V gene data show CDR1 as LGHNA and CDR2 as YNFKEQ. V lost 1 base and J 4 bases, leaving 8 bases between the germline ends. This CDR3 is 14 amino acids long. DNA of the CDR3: TGTGCCAGCAGCCAAGTCCTGGGGTACAATGAGCAGTTCTTC. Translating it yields CASSQVLGYNEQFF.